This T cell receptor (beta chain) was obtained from a study of blood T cells in healthy people across ages (dated by TCRdb to about 2015). For the study in its entirety: Template switching captured roughly one uniquely barcoded TCR beta cDNA molecule per two T cells in model experiments. Two additional independent replicas of 1 million unique cDNA reads from the same blood draw were analyzed for two donors (one aged 18 to 30 and one aged 80 or older). To avoid experimental bias, donors of different ages were spread randomly across the sequencing lanes. The donors were divided into four age groups: young (average approximately 15 years), middle-aged (roughly 42), aged (around 59) and long-lived (nearly 85). The study measured age-related changes in TCR beta repertoire diversity using deep sequencing normalized with unique cDNA molecular identifiers.

To prepare the library, 5' RACE was applied. Sequenced on an Illumina HiSeq 2500. A second PCR of roughly 7 to 11 cycles was run with a J-beta primer mix and a sample-barcoded 5' primer. Each TCR beta cDNA molecule received a unique molecular identifier from a template-switch 5' adaptor carrying 12 random nucleotides. Each sample yielded at least 2.5 million CDR3-containing paired-end reads. First-strand cDNA was synthesized from all RNA with the Mint cDNA synthesis kit, primed by a TRBC-specific oligonucleotide. Following uracil-DNA glycosylase treatment, a first 18-cycle PCR with universal primers M1SS and BC2_uni_R was performed on all cDNA. Turning to the authors' computational methods: For normalization, 1 million high-quality reads were randomly selected from each sample, with every read carrying a distinct molecular identifier. Reads with shared molecular identifiers were discarded instead of being binned into consensus sequences. MiTCR, with a Q25 quality threshold and the strictest error-elimination algorithm, was used for CDR3 identification, clonotype clustering and error correction. A nonparametric unseen species model using Euler transformation provided a lower-bound estimate of total TCR beta diversity. TCRdb reprocessed the public reads (quality trimming at Q25 with fastp, clone calling with MiXCR) and kept in-frame beta chains. Every CDR3 protein is listed once, alongside the most common genes and DNA of its rows. TCRdb assigned the V and J calls; the authors' analysis was not used. The sample includes under 2 million distinct CDR3 sequences, with almost 35% observed a single time. The ten biggest clones cover roughly 12% of the sample.

What the study reported, not specific to this receptor: Estimates of total diversity based on one million sequenced T cells were considered lower bounds and underestimates. Because profiling used bulk unsorted PBMCs, naive and antigen-experienced compartments could not be compared conclusively. Compared with the aged group, more naive CD4+ T cells, fewer expanded clones and increased TCR diversity were shown by the long-lived group, suggesting age selection. Donor CMV infection status was unknown, potentially confounding age-related changes in expanded clonotypes. Observed TCR beta diversity per million T cells fell roughly linearly with age, and a significant reduction was already apparent by age about 38. Observed TCR beta diversity correlated strongly with the percentage of naive T cells measured by flow cytometry.

The roughly 39 donors, aged about 6 to 95 years, were systemically healthy Caucasian individuals from Russia. Around 10 milliliters of peripheral blood were drawn from each donor into EDTA-treated Vacutainer tubes. Ficoll-Paque density-gradient centrifugation was used to isolate PBMCs, with at least 6 million obtained per sample. Total RNA was extracted from PBMCs with Trizol reagent, with at least 6 micrograms obtained per sample. Naive CD45RAhigh/CD27high T cell percentages were measured by flow cytometry on a PBMC aliquot from every donor. The germline ends are 14 bases apart after V is trimmed by 0 bases and J by 2 bases. CDR1 is given as MGHRA and CDR2 as YSYEKL, both from the germline V gene. From the cysteine through the phenylalanine, the CDR3 covers 17 amino acids. The DNA shown is the 51-base CDR3, in frame from base 1. Comments on this clonotype: Its antigen is still unknown. No quality values exist for individual bases; no much larger clone is one base distant.

This sequence originates from a woman aged 25 to 39 in good health. The sample was blood. The rearrangement joined TRBV4-1 to TRBJ2-1; the D gene is possibly TRBD1, with 6 bases matching. In nucleotides, the sequence is TGCGCCAGCAGCCAAGATCACGGGACACTAGCCTACAATGAGCAGTTCTTC. Its protein reads: CASSQDHGTLAYNEQFF.